These 19 T cell receptor beta chains were sequenced from one sample in a study of CXCR3-negative and CXCR3-positive naive CD8 T cells. Preparation of TRB cDNA libraries relied on 5' RACE carrying UMI labels. TCRdb derives one entry per CDR3 protein from the 5' RACE reads, leaving out DNA. The sample's table shows tens of thousands of distinct CDR3 sequences. Specimen: memory CD8+ T cells from blood. These receptors came from a human donor in good health. Some clones in this sample may be carry-over from other donors' samples.

V usage is TRBV7-9 and J usage is TRBJ2-7; the D gene TCRdb calls, TRBD1, cannot be checked with no DNA. This CDR3 is built from 15 residues. Germline V gives CDR1 SEHNR, CDR2 FQNEAQ (reference sequence). The CDR3 reads CASSPWGREGYEQYF.

The chain joins TRBV29-1 to TRBJ2-7; no DNA is available, so the TRBD1 call from TCRdb remains unchecked. This CDR3 is 15 amino acids long. Germline V gene lookup returns CDR1 SQVTM and CDR2 ANQGSEA. The CDR3 loop is CSVEGLGRMGGEQYF.

The chain carries TRBV2 and TRBJ1-6; TCRdb designates TRBD1, a call that cannot be tested without DNA. CDR1 and CDR2 (germline): SNHLY, FYNNEI. The CDR3 contains 16 residues. This CDR3 reads CASTPAGGAYNSPLHF.

The chain joins TRBV7-8 to TRBJ2-2; TCRdb names TRBD1, which stays unverified in the absence of DNA. The CDR3 loop spans 17 amino acids. Germline-derived CDR1 and CDR2 are SGHVS and FQNEAQ. CDR3 loop: CASSLRLGRENTGELFF.

The rearrangement links TRBV29-1 to TRBJ2-7; the TCRdb call, TRBD2, lacks DNA for checking. Per germline, CDR1 SQVTM and CDR2 ANQGSEA. CDR3 length: 15 amino acids. The CDR3 sequence is CSVEAGTSKTYEQYF.

By frequency, this clonotype registers hyperexpanded (1% or more). The chain joins TRBV29-1 to TRBJ2-7; the TCRdb D gene call, TRBD1, has no DNA to confirm it. CDR3 length equals 13 residues. The germline V gene has CDR1 SQVTM and CDR2 ANQGSEA. The CDR3 spells CSVSQGAFYEQYF.

The rearrangement links TRBV7-9 to TRBJ1-2; TCRdb gives TRBD1 as the D gene, but with no DNA this cannot be confirmed. CDR3 length equals 15 residues. Germline V lookup: CDR1 SEHNR, CDR2 FQNEAQ (reference sequence). The CDR3 sequence: CASGQESGMNYGYTF.

The chain uses TRBV29-1 and TRBJ2-7; TCRdb's D call, TRBD2, is unchecked because there is no DNA. This CDR3 has 13 residues. Germline V gene sequence: CDR1 SQVTM, CDR2 ANQGSEA. This CDR3 is CSVTGLVDYEQYF.

The chain couples TRBV15 to TRBJ2-6; TCRdb's D call of TRBD1 is untestable without DNA. CDR3 length: 19 amino acids. Germline assignment: CDR1 LNHNV and CDR2 YYDKDF (reference sequence). CDR3 loop: CATSRPRQGPHSGANVLTF.

This chain connects TRBV28 to TRBJ2-1; TCRdb indicates TRBD2, and absent DNA this call remains unverified. The germline gives CDR1 MDHEN, CDR2 SYDVKM. The CDR3 consists of 18 residues. Here the CDR3 reads CASSIGGWGGEAYNEQFF.

The V call is TRBV7-9, the J call TRBJ2-2; absent DNA, TCRdb's TRBD1 call cannot be checked. Germline-derived CDR1 and CDR2 are SEHNR and FQNEAQ (reference sequence). The CDR3 totals 12 residues. The CDR3 loop is CASRPPGGELFF. The whole variable domain, filled in from reference TRBV7-9 and TRBJ2-2, reads DTGVSQNPRHKITKRGQNVTFRCDPISEHNRLYWYRQTLGQGPEFLTYFQNEAQLEKSRLLSDRFSAERPKGSFSTLEIQRTEQGDSAMYLCASRPPGGELFFGEGSRLTVL.

The gene calls are TRBV11-2 and TRBJ1-2; TCRdb gives TRBD1 as the D gene, but with no DNA this cannot be confirmed. Germline CDR1 SGHAT, CDR2 FQNNGV. This CDR3 is 15 amino acids long. Here the CDR3 reads CASSLSVGGNYGYTF.

V and J are TRBV6-1 and TRBJ2-6. From germline, CDR1 is MNHNS and CDR2 SASEGT. This CDR3 is built from 15 residues. The CDR3 region is CASSELGTGANVLTF.

The CDR3 sequence: CSVEDEGGLREQYF. V and J are TRBV29-1 and TRBJ2-7; TCRdb designates TRBD2, a call that cannot be tested without DNA. The CDR3 has 14 amino acids. Per the germline V gene, CDR1 is SQVTM and CDR2 is ANQGSEA.

The V gene is TRBV29-1, the J gene TRBJ2-3; the TRBD2 assignment by TCRdb is unverifiable without DNA. The CDR3 has 16 amino acids. Looked up from germline, CDR1 is SQVTM and CDR2 is ANQGSEA. This CDR3 is CSVDGADGDSTDTQYF.

The chain links TRBV6-1 to TRBJ2-1; TCRdb designates TRBD1, a call that cannot be tested without DNA. The CDR3 has 14 amino acids. Germline CDR1 and CDR2: MNHNS and SASEGT. Here the CDR3 reads CASNQPSGLDEQFF.

V usage is TRBV3-1 and J usage is TRBJ2-2; there is no DNA to check the TCRdb D call of TRBD2. The germline gives CDR1 LGHDT, CDR2 YNNKEL (reference sequence). The CDR3 has 14 residues. The CDR3 loop is CASSPGGDAGELFF. Supplemented by reference TRBV3-1 and TRBJ2-2, the full variable domain reads DTAVSQTPKYLVTQMGNDKSIKCEQNLGHDTMYWYKQDSKKFLKIMFSYNNKELIINETVPNRFSPKSPDKAHLNLHINSLELGDSAVYFCASSPGGDAGELFFGEGSRLTVL.

This chain joins TRBV12-3 or TRBV12-4 and TRBJ2-2. CDR3 length equals 14 residues. The CDR3 loop is CASGFERSTGELFF.

V and J are TRBV28 and TRBJ2-5. The CDR3 totals 14 residues. Germline V gives CDR1 MDHEN, CDR2 SYDVKM. The CDR3 is CASSFGRYQETQYF.